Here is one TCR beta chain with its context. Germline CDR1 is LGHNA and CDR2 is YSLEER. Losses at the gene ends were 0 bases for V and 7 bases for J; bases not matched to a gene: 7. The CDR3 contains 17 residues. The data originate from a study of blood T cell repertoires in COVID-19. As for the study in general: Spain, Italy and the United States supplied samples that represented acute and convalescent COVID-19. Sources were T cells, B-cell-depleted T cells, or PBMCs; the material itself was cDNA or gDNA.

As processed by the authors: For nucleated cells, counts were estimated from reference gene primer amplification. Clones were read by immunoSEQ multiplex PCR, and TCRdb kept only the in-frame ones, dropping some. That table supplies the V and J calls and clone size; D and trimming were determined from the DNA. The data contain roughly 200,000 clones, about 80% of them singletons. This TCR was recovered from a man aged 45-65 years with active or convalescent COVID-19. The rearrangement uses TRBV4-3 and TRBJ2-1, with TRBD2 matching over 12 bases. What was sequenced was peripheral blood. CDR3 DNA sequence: TGCGCCAGCAGCCAAGATCGAAGACTAGCGGGGGAGAATGAGCAGTTCTTC. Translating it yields CASSQDRRLAGENEQFF.